The 5 T cell receptor beta chains below come from one sample, sequenced in a study of cytomegalovirus exposure and HLA in healthy donors (dated by TCRdb to the late 2010s). Library preparation used the immunoSEQ multiplex PCR assay. For the multiplex PCR, a mixture combining 60 forward primers for TCR Vbeta segments and 13 reverse primers for TCR Jbeta segments was used. In its TCRdb copy, this immuneACCESS table keeps in-frame sequences only and misses some clones. Where compared with another copy, unresolved V genes explain less than half of these, and the others have no known cause. For this sample the table gives around 170,000 clones, of which approximately 81% were detected only once. 0.38% of the sample is held by the ten biggest clonotypes. Source material: PBMCs. These receptors were obtained from a boy aged 2 to 10 in good health and CMV-seronegative.

The V and J genes are TRBV28 and TRBJ2-7; D not resolved. The V gene's germline CDR1 is MDHEN and CDR2 SYDVKM. This CDR3 is 12 amino acids long. Trimming took off 1 base at V and 3 bases at J, with 4 bases between the two ends. DNA of the CDR3: TGTGCCAGCAGTTTATATAGCTACGAGCAGTACTTC. This sequence encodes CASSLYSYEQYF.

V usage is TRBV4-1 and J usage is TRBJ2-7; D not certain. V lost 0 bases to trimming and J lost 2 bases, with 11 bases between them. The CDR3 spans 15 residues. Germline CDR1 and CDR2: MGHRA and YSYEKL. CDR3 coding DNA: TGCGCCAGCAGCCAAGAACGGCAGGTAGCCTACGAGCAGTACTTC. This translates into CASSQERQVAYEQYF.

V usage is TRBV9 and J usage is TRBJ2-2, with 12 bases aligning to TRBD1. Germline V CDR1 and CDR2: SGDLS, YYNGEE. The CDR3 runs to 18 residues. The ends lost 0 bases at V and 3 bases at J; junction bases unmatched: 6. The CDR3 DNA reads as TGTGCCAGCAGCGTAGACGGGACAGGGGGCGCGGACACCGGGGAGCTGTTTTTT. It specifies CASSVDGTGGADTGELFF.

This chain uses TRBV15 with TRBJ2-3; D perhaps matches TRBD2 (6 bases). The CDR3 spans 16 residues. The V end lost 4 bases, the J end lost 1 base, and 15 bases lay between the germline ends. CDR1 is LNHNV and CDR2 is YYDKDF in the germline V gene (reference sequence). CDR3 amino acids: CATSIRPGVGTDTQYF. DNA for the CDR3: TGTGCCACCAGCATAAGACCGGGGGTGGGCACAGATACGCAGTATTTT.

This clone turned up a few times. V usage is TRBV28 and J usage is TRBJ2-1, with 8 positions matching TRBD2. This CDR3 contains 14 residues. Germline lookup yields CDR1 MDHEN and CDR2 SYDVKM. The trim removed 7 bases at V and 3 bases at J, leaving 5 bases unmatched. In DNA, the CDR3 is TGTGCCAGCAAAACGGGAGGGAGCTACAATGAGCAGTTCTTC. Translated: CASKTGGSYNEQFF.